This T cell receptor (beta chain) stems from a study of control samples from healthy donors and cancer patients. The length of the CDR3 is 13 residues. Losses at the gene ends were 5 bases for V and 7 bases for J; bases not matched to a gene: 6. The germline CDR1 and CDR2 sequences are GTSNPN and SVGIG (reference sequence). Method: immunoSEQ multiplex PCR; TCRdb's copy keeps in-frame clones and lacks some. The sample includes some 200,000 clones, just under 95% seen only once; the top ten take approximately 1.5%. Specimen: blood. This chain connects TRBV30 to TRBJ1-5; 9 bases are shared with TRBD1. The clonotype comes from a man aged 45-65 years in good health. Here the CDR3 DNA reads TGTGCCTGGGCCGGGACAGGGAGACAGCCCCAGCATTTT. As protein: CAWAGTGRQPQHF.